This is a list of T cell receptor beta chains from one sample in a study of blood T cell repertoires in COVID-19. Some clones are missing from TCRdb's copy, which holds only in-frame ones; the method was immunoSEQ multiplex PCR. The repertoire consists of over 150,000 clones, with less than 85% occurring once and the leading ten covering roughly 6.8%. Sequencing was done on a sample of peripheral blood. All receptors come from a human donor in a cohort sampled during active COVID-19. Each CDR3 is given with its conserved first and last residue. Fields, in order: clone size, D gene, J gene, V gene, CDR3 protein, CDR3 DNA. D genes are given only for firm matches. The listing skips clone size in some rows; elsewhere it reads once, few, many or a size class.

>NA|TRBD2|TRBJ2-2|TRBV2
CASSGRTSGANTGELFF
TGTGCCAGCAGTGGGCGGACTAGCGGGGCCAACACCGGGGAGCTGTTTTTT
>few|NA|TRBJ2-7|TRBV29-1
CNRLTGKYEQYF
TGCAACCGATTGACAGGAAAGTACGAGCAGTACTTC
>NA|NA|TRBJ1-2|TRBV12-3/TRBV12-4
CASSLGSDGYTF
TGTGCCAGCAGTTTAGGGTCGGATGGCTACACCTTC
>NA|NA|TRBJ2-1|TRBV15
CATSRDLLTEGFF
TGTGCCACCAGCAGAGATCTCCTCACGGAGGGTTTCTTC
>once|NA|TRBJ2-1|TRBV6-1
CASSEAPSNEQFF
TGTGCCAGCAGTGAAGCCCCCAGCAATGAGCAGTTCTTC
>NA|TRBD1|TRBJ1-1|TRBV2
CASSNRGDTEAFF
TGTGCCAGCAGTAACAGGGGGGACACTGAAGCTTTCTTT
>NA|TRBD1|TRBJ1-6|TRBV30
CAWSRRQGGSPLHF
TGTGCCTGGAGTCGGAGACAGGGGGGGTCACCCCTCCACTTT
>NA|TRBD1|TRBJ1-2|TRBV29-1
CSVERQGGYGYTF
TGCAGCGTCGAAAGACAGGGAGGCTATGGCTACACCTTC
>few|NA|TRBJ1-1|TRBV6-5
CASSYGGTEAFF
TGTGCCAGCAGTTACGGCGGTACTGAAGCTTTCTTT
>NA|NA|TRBJ2-3|TRBV3-1/TRBV3-2
CASSQRSTDTQYF
TGTGCCAGCAGCCAGCGGAGCACAGATACGCAGTATTTT